This passage covers 13 T cell receptor beta chains from one sample sequenced in a study of PD-1 blockade in classical Hodgkin lymphoma. Autologous stem cell transplantation was followed by relapse in every patient, and brentuximab vedotin exposure varied. The table came from immunoSEQ multiplex PCR; TCRdb's copy has only in-frame clones and leaves some out. The sample shows some 90,000 clones, roughly 91% of them seen only once. The sequencing used peripheral blood mononuclear cells (PBMCs), collected before the second cycle of nivolumab. These receptors were taken from a human donor with classical Hodgkin lymphoma.

The chain uses TRBV5-1 and TRBJ2-5, with 9 bases identical to TRBD2. The J call may not be correct, given that the DNA end is closer to TRBJ2-7. Germline lookup yields CDR1 SGHRS and CDR2 YFSETQ. The CDR3 is 17 residues long. The CDR3 sequence is CASSWGSSSSGTYEQYF. The CDR3 DNA reads TGCGCCAGCAGTTGGGGATCCTCGTCTAGCGGGACCTACGAGCAGTACTTC.

J is TRBJ2-7 and V is TRBV5-6, with D perhaps being TRBD1 or TRBD2 (5 bases each). With 4 bases removed from V and 5 bases from J, the gap between germline ends came to 7 bases. Per germline, CDR1 SGHDT and CDR2 YYEEEE. The CDR3 has 11 residues. CDR3 protein: CASSGGNEQYF. The CDR3 DNA reads TGTGCCAGCAGCGGGGGTAACGAGCAGTACTTC.

The sample holds one count of this clone. J is TRBJ2-5 and V is TRBV5-1; D gene unclear. The CDR3 is 14 residues long. The germline V and J ends were trimmed by 0 bases and 4 bases, with 10 bases remaining between them. Germline loops: CDR1 SGHRS, CDR2 YFSETQ. DNA for the CDR3: TGCGCCAGCAGCTTGGGACAAACTGCAGAGACCCAGTACTTC. This encodes CASSLGQTAETQYF.

The chain uses TRBV15 and TRBJ2-5; 9 bases line up with TRBD2. CDR1 and CDR2 from the germline V gene are LNHNV and YYDKDF (reference sequence). This CDR3 spans 16 amino acids. V gave up 2 bases and J gave up 0 bases; unmatched junction bases: 4. DNA of the CDR3: TGTGCCACCAGCAGACGACTAGCGGCCTACCAAGAGACCCAGTACTTC. Its protein is CATSRRLAAYQETQYF.

Only one count was recorded for this clone. The V gene is TRBV28, the J gene TRBJ1-3; D may be TRBD1 (6 bases). Germline CDR1 is MDHEN and CDR2 is SYDVKM. CDR3 length: 16 amino acids. V lost 3 bases to trimming and J lost 4 bases, with 16 bases between them. The CDR3 DNA reads as TGTGCCAGCAGTTTCCGTGGACAGATATTAGGAAACACCATATATTTT. Protein product: CASSFRGQILGNTIYF.

The chain couples TRBV5-5 to TRBJ1-4, with D perhaps TRBD1 (5 bases). V lost 0 bases, J lost 0 bases, and 9 bases lay in between. Germline CDR1 and CDR2: SGHKS and YYEKEE (reference sequence). There are 16 residues in the CDR3. CDR3 sequence reads: CASSLEGWATNEKLFF. The CDR3, as DNA: TGTGCCAGCAGCTTGGAGGGGTGGGCAACTAATGAAAAACTGTTTTTT.

The rearrangement links TRBV7-9 to TRBJ1-3, with TRBD1 matching over 7 bases. J gave up 2 bases and V 0 bases, and 1 base lay outside the gene matches. CDR3 length equals 15 residues. Germline CDR1 SEHNR, CDR2 FQNEAQ (reference sequence). CDR3 bases: TGTGCCAGCAGCTTAGCCGGGACAGCTGGAAACACCATATATTTT. Translating gives CASSLAGTAGNTIYF.

V gene TRBV6-1 combines with J gene TRBJ2-6; TRBD1 is a possible D gene (5 bases). CDR3 size: 16 residues. CDR1 is MNHNS and CDR2 is SASEGT in the germline V gene. The ends were cut back, 2 bases at V and 0 bases at J, with 8 bases in the middle. CDR3 sequence: CASSEWGLSGANVLTF. CDR3 DNA: TGTGCCAGCAGTGAATGGGGCCTCTCTGGGGCCAACGTCCTGACTTTC.

V and J are TRBV5-1 and TRBJ2-7; TRBD2 matches at 11 bases. Trimming removed 0 bases from V and 7 bases from J; junction bases left unmatched: 12. The CDR3 has 17 residues. The germline gives CDR1 SGHRS, CDR2 YFSETQ. CDR3 coding DNA: TGCGCCAGCAGCTTGGCCGGGCTAGCGGGAGGAATTGTGGAGCAGTACTTC. Amino acid sequence: CASSLAGLAGGIVEQYF.

This clone was found once. J is TRBJ1-3 and V is TRBV4-1; TRBD1 aligns across 7 bases. V was clipped by 6 bases and J by 6 bases; unmatched bases: 8. The CDR3 length is 14 residues. Per germline, CDR1 MGHRA and CDR2 YSYEKL. The CDR3 nucleotides are TGCGCCAGCAGTCTACAGGGGTTGCAAAACACCATATATTTT. This encodes CASSLQGLQNTIYF.

This CDR3 is CASSSRSWGSYDEQYF. The CDR3 region has the DNA TGTGCCAGCAGCTCACGTTCATGGGGTTCCTATGACGAGCAGTACTTC. The chain links TRBV7-9 to TRBJ2-7; no definite D call. Trimming took 4 bases from V and 5 from J, leaving 21 bases between them. The germline gives CDR1 SEHNR, CDR2 FQNEAQ (reference sequence). CDR3 length: 16 amino acids.

This clone was seen only a few times. V and J are TRBV7-3 and TRBJ2-1; D is possibly TRBD1 (5 bases). The CDR3 is 13 amino acids. V was cut by 1 base and J by 4 bases, with 5 bases left in between. Germline loops: CDR1 SGHTA, CDR2 FQGTGA. The CDR3 here is CASSLKGYNEQFF. CDR3 DNA: TGTGCCAGCAGCTTAAAGGGGTACAATGAGCAGTTCTTC.

The chain has TRBV6-5 and TRBJ1-5, with D unclear. Germline V gives CDR1 MNHEY, CDR2 SVGAGI. V was clipped by 6 bases and J by 5 bases, with 11 bases between them. CDR3 length equals 13 residues. The CDR3 loop reads CASSLDIYQPQHF. The CDR3 DNA reads as TGTGCCAGCAGCCTCGACATCTATCAGCCCCAGCATTTT.